This note documents a single T cell receptor beta chain sequence. Patients in Seattle were enrolled during active infection, then followed longitudinally. Assay used: immunoSEQ multiplex PCR; TCRdb lists only in-frame clones, some missing. The table has 130,000 to 150,000 clones, roughly 88% seen once. The record originates from a study of blood T cell repertoires in COVID-19. Study information: Spain, Italy and the United States supplied samples that represented acute and convalescent COVID-19. Sources were T cells, B-cell-depleted T cells, or PBMCs; the material itself was cDNA or gDNA.

The CDR3 sequence is 14 residues long. Germline-derived CDR1 and CDR2 are SGHTA and FQGNSA. Trimming stripped 5 bases from V and 1 base from J, with 8 bases between. The source of this sequence is a woman in her sixties with COVID-19, enrolled during active disease. Source material: peripheral blood. The chain links TRBV7-2 to TRBJ2-2; weak D call: TRBD2 (5 bases). The CDR3 sequence is CASSPGLNTGELFF. The CDR3, as DNA: TGTGCCAGCAGCCCAGGACTGAACACCGGGGAGCTGTTTTTT.